A selection of T cell receptor beta chains follows, all from one sample in a study of T cell changes during pregnancy in multiple sclerosis. TCRdb keeps only in-frame clones here, not all; method: immunoSEQ multiplex PCR. The sample includes 50,000 or so clones, 85% to 95% seen only once; the top ten take around 2.1%. The sequencing used peripheral blood, collected in the third trimester of pregnancy. These receptors were collected from a female donor with multiple sclerosis, enrolled in a pregnancy study. Each CDR3 is given with its conserved first and last residue.

j_gene | len | v_gene | CDR3aa
TRBJ2-3 | 14 | TRBV15 | CATSRELAGATQYF
TRBJ2-7 | 15 | TRBV5-4 | CASSAVVSGSYEQYF
TRBJ2-1 | 14 | TRBV29-1 | CSVELRGLGNEQFF
TRBJ1-2 | 13 | TRBV10-2 | CAVNPTEDYGYTF
TRBJ1-3 | 15 | TRBV18 | CASSPQGAGGNTIYF
TRBJ2-5 | 18 | TRBV5-6 | CASSLGLLAGVRQETQYF
TRBJ1-5 | 12 | TRBV19 | CASTGQGQPQHF
TRBJ2-3 | 16 | TRBV7-9 | CASSFSGTSVTDTQYF
TRBJ2-5 | 15 | TRBV5-1 | CASSFGGTGKEEQYF
TRBJ2-3 | 17 | TRBV4-1 | CASSLLGLAGSTDTQYF